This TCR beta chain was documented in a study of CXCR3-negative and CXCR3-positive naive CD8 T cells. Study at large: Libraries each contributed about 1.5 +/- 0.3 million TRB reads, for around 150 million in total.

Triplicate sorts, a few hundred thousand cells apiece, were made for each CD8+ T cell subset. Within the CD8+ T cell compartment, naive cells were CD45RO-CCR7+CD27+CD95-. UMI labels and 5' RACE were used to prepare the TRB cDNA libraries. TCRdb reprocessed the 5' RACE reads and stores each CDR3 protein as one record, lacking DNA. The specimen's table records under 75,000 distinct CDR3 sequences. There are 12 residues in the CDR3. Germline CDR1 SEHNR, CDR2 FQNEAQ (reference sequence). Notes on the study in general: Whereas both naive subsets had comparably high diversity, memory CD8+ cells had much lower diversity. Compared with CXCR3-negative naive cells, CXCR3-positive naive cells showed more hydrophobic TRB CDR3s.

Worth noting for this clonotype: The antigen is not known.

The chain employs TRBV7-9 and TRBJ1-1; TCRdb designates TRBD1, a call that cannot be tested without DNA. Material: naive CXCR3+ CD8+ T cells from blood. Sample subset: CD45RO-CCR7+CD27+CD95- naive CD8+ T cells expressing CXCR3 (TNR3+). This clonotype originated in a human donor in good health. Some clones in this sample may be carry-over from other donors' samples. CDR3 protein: CASSTQGTEAFF.